The 3 T cell receptor beta chains below come from one sample, sequenced in a study of identical twins. TCRdb re-called the 5' RACE reads through MiXCR, storing one row per CDR3 protein. This sample carries 220,000 or so distinct CDR3 sequences, roughly 7% of them seen once, and the ten largest clones take roughly 3.7%. Separately, the same data were catalogued under a study of yellow fever vaccine responses in identical twins.

Sequenced input: memory (CD45RO+) T cells sorted from blood. These receptors originate from a woman in her late teens or twenties in good health.

The CDR3 nucleotides are TGCAGCTCAAAGGGCTCGGTGTCTGCCACTGAAGCTTTCTTT. It specifies CSSKGSVSATEAFF. The rearrangement joins TRBV29-1 to TRBJ1-1; D unclear. Germline CDR1 is SQVTM and CDR2 is ANQGSEA. CDR3 size: 14 residues. The V gene lost 8 bases and the J gene lost 4 bases, with 20 bases spanning the gap.

The chain links TRBV20-1 to TRBJ2-1; TRBD2 matches at 8 bases. This CDR3 comprises 15 residues. Per the germline V gene, CDR1 is DFQATT and CDR2 is SNEGSKA (reference sequence). The trim removed 1 base at V and 7 bases at J, leaving 9 bases unmatched. The CDR3 here is CSARVLAENTNEQFF. In DNA, the CDR3 is TGCAGTGCTAGAGTACTAGCGGAAAACACAAATGAGCAGTTCTTC.

The chain employs TRBV10-1 and TRBJ2-1; 11 nucleotides align to TRBD2. Looked up from germline, CDR1 is WNHNN and CDR2 is SYGVQD (reference sequence). With V trimmed by 3 bases and J by 0 bases, 10 bases remained unmatched. CDR3 length: 19 amino acids. CDR3 DNA: TGCGCCAGCAGTGAACCCCTTACTAGCGGGGGCCGCTCCTACAATGAGCAGTTCTTC. It encodes CASSEPLTSGGRSYNEQFF.